This is a list of T cell receptor beta chains from one sample in a study of blood T cells in healthy people across ages. TCRdb reanalysed the 5' RACE reads using MiXCR and keeps one entry per CDR3 protein. The repertoire holds fewer than 2,000,000 distinct CDR3 sequences, with roughly 30% as singletons. Material: blood. These receptors were collected from a woman aged 25 to 39 in good health. Each CDR3 is given with its conserved first and last residue. A D gene is named only where the DNA matches it firmly. For some rows the clone size is stated as once, few or many, or as a class when expanded; others skip it.

V gene	clone size	J gene	D gene	CDR3 protein	CDR3 DNA
TRBV7-3	.	TRBJ2-2	.	CASSLTGYSNTGELFF	TGTGCCAGCAGCCTCACAGGGTATTCGAACACCGGGGAGCTGTTTTTT
TRBV5-1	.	TRBJ2-2	.	CASTLRGDTATGELFF	TGCGCCAGCACCCTGCGCGGGGACACTGCCACCGGGGAGCTGTTTTTT
TRBV6-2/TRBV6-3	few	TRBJ1-1	TRBD1	CASSYSRDRGMNTEAFF	TGTGCCAGCAGTTACTCTCGGGACAGGGGGATGAACACTGAAGCTTTCTTT
TRBV5-1	few	TRBJ2-1	TRBD2	CASSLRSSGSNEQFF	TGCGCCAGCAGCTTGCGGTCTAGCGGGAGCAATGAGCAGTTCTTC
TRBV20-1	.	TRBJ2-7	.	CSTRDRGSSEQYF	TGCAGTACTAGAGATAGAGGCAGCTCCGAGCAGTACTTC
TRBV2	.	TRBJ2-7	.	CASSAWAGDSYEQYF	TGTGCCAGCAGTGCGTGGGCAGGGGATTCCTACGAGCAGTACTTC
TRBV28	.	TRBJ2-5	.	CASRPSTVKGTQYF	TGTGCCAGCAGGCCAAGCACCGTGAAGGGGACCCAGTACTTC
TRBV7-2	.	TRBJ1-4	.	CASSLGSGESELFF	TGTGCCAGCAGCCTGGGATCGGGGGAGTCCGAACTGTTTTTT
TRBV7-2	.	TRBJ1-2	.	CASSPHGSNYGYTF	TGTGCCAGCAGCCCGCACGGGTCGAACTATGGCTACACCTTC
TRBV28	.	TRBJ2-3	.	CASNLGPRLATDTQYF	TGTGCCAGCAATTTAGGCCCACGGCTAGCCACAGATACGCAGTATTTT
TRBV20-1	few	TRBJ2-4	TRBD2	CSARGLAENIQYF	TGCAGTGCTCGAGGACTAGCGGAAAACATTCAGTACTTC
TRBV3-1	.	TRBJ2-3	.	CASSQGLGLLTDTQYF	TGTGCCAGCAGCCAAGGGCTGGGACTTCTCACAGATACGCAGTATTTT
TRBV14	.	TRBJ1-4	TRBD1	CASSHLTDRVNEKLFF	TGTGCCAGCAGCCACCTCACGGACAGGGTGAATGAAAAACTGTTTTTT
TRBV6-1	.	TRBJ2-5	.	CASSELSRDSLTQYF	TGTGCCAGCAGTGAACTTAGCAGAGATTCTTTAACCCAGTACTTC
TRBV20-1	.	TRBJ2-1	TRBD2	CSARDPGSGRANNEQFF	TGCAGTGCTAGAGATCCGGGTAGCGGGAGGGCCAACAATGAGCAGTTCTTC
TRBV20-1	.	TRBJ2-1	TRBD2	CSARKGLAGGREQFF	TGCAGTGCACGGAAGGGACTAGCGGGAGGTCGGGAGCAGTTCTTC
TRBV29-1	.	TRBJ1-1	.	CSAGGAFTRGTEAFF	TGCAGCGCCGGAGGGGCGTTCACCCGGGGGACTGAAGCTTTCTTT
TRBV7-8	few	TRBJ1-5	.	CASSHWTASNQPQHF	TGTGCCAGCAGCCATTGGACCGCCAGTAATCAGCCCCAGCATTTT
TRBV24-1	.	TRBJ2-7	.	CATSATSSYEQYF	TGTGCCACCAGCGCAACTAGCTCCTACGAGCAGTACTTC
TRBV13	.	TRBJ1-2	TRBD1	CASSPRGQGLHGYTF	TGTGCCAGCAGCCCCAGGGGACAGGGGCTGCATGGCTACACCTTC
TRBV21-1	few	TRBJ2-1	.	CASSSPESEQFF	TGTGCCAGCAGCTCTCCCGAAAGTGAGCAGTTCTTC
TRBV3-1	.	TRBJ2-1	TRBD2	CASSQGKRGGLGEQFF	TGTGCCAGCAGCCAAGGGAAGCGGGGGGGCCTCGGTGAGCAGTTCTTC
TRBV20-1	.	TRBJ2-1	TRBD2	CSARDSGRGYNEQFF	TGCAGTGCTAGAGATTCGGGGCGGGGGTACAATGAGCAGTTCTTC
TRBV5-1	.	TRBJ1-1	.	CASSLVYRGPPNTEAFF	TGCGCCAGCAGCTTGGTATATCGGGGGCCCCCGAACACTGAAGCTTTCTTT